A single sample is the source of the 32 T cell receptor beta chains below, sequenced in a study of T cells in Graves' hyperthyroidism and ophthalmopathy. The CDR3 regions of TCR beta were amplified from RNA transcripts. Primed by the HTBI set, a first-round RT-PCR was run on the TCR CDR3. TCRdb independently ran MiXCR on the multiplex PCR reads; one entry per CDR3 protein. The table has around 520,000 distinct CDR3 sequences, approximately 25% seen once. The source material was blood. Receptor source: a woman under 40 with Graves' ophthalmopathy.

In its sample, this clonotype was seen a few times. V is TRBV2 and J is TRBJ2-7; the D call may be TRBD1 or TRBD2 (5 bases each). This CDR3 is 12 amino acids long. Germline assignment: CDR1 SNHLY and CDR2 FYNNEI. Trimming took off 7 bases at V and 5 bases at J, with 12 bases between the two ends. The CDR3 nucleotides are TGTGCCAGCACCGGGACGGAACACGAGCAGTACTTC. Translating it yields CASTGTEHEQYF.

The rearrangement joins TRBV12-3 or TRBV12-4 to TRBJ2-2; D is unclear. V dropped 7 bases and J dropped 0 bases, with 6 bases sitting between them. The CDR3 runs to 13 residues. The CDR3 protein is CASTHTNTGELFF. CDR3 DNA sequence: TGTGCCAGCACCCACACGAACACCGGGGAGCTGTTTTTT.

This clonotype has only one observation. The V and J genes are TRBV27 and TRBJ1-1; D unresolved. The germline V gene encodes CDR1 MNHEY and CDR2 SMNVEV (reference sequence). Trimming took off 4 bases at V and 4 bases at J, with 13 bases between the two ends. The CDR3 sequence is 14 residues long. The CDR3 coding sequence is TGTGCCAGCAGTTCCTCCATGATGCCCACTGAAGCTTTCTTT. Protein sequence: CASSSSMMPTEAFF.

This clonotype was counted many times. The chain has TRBV19 and TRBJ2-7; possible D gene TRBD1, 6 bases. This CDR3 is built from 14 residues. Germline V lookup: CDR1 LNHDA, CDR2 SQIVND (reference sequence). Trimming stripped 1 base from V and 1 base from J, with 8 bases between. CDR3 loop: CASSIGTASYEQYF. In nucleotides, the CDR3 is TGTGCCAGTAGTATAGGGACAGCTTCCTACGAGCAGTACTTC.

This clonotype was detected ten times or more. This sequence joins TRBV24-1 and TRBJ1-2; TRBD1 agrees at 7 bases. The junction had 3 bases not matched to a gene; V was cut back by 4 bases and J by 5 bases. Germline loops: CDR1 KGHDR, CDR2 SFDVKD. The CDR3 is 13 residues long. In DNA form, the CDR3 reads TGTGCCACCAGTGACCTGACAGGGTATGGCTACACCTTC. It is translated as CATSDLTGYGYTF.

The chain carries TRBV10-3 and TRBJ2-3, with TRBD2 identical over 9 bases. The CDR3 spans 15 residues. The trim removed 8 bases at V and 2 bases at J, leaving 8 bases unmatched. Germline CDR1 ENHRY, CDR2 SYGVKD. The CDR3 here is CAIGQLAGTTDTQYF. The CDR3 DNA reads TGTGCCATCGGCCAACTAGCGGGTACCACAGATACGCAGTATTTT.

The sample holds many counts of this clonotype. V gene TRBV29-1 combines with J gene TRBJ1-2; D not resolved. Germline CDR1 is SQVTM and CDR2 is ANQGSEA. The CDR3 runs 11 residues. Trimming pared 4 bases from V and 2 bases from J, leaving 5 bases between. The CDR3 is CSVVINYGYTF. For the CDR3, the DNA is TGCAGCGTTGTGATAAACTATGGCTACACCTTC.

This clonotype was seen ten or more times. Mismatch with germline at one junction end may stem from a read error. The chain combines TRBV15 with TRBJ1-5; no definite D call. The CDR3 has 14 residues. Germline V gene sequence: CDR1 LNHNV, CDR2 YYDKDF (reference sequence). The CDR3 loop reads CATSPRVSDQPQHF. The CDR3 bases are TGTGCCACCAGCCCACGAGTTAGCGATCAGCCCCAGCATTTT.

This clonotype turned up a few times. V gene TRBV11-2 combines with J gene TRBJ2-5; 12 positions match TRBD1. V gave up 9 bases and J gave up 5 bases; unmatched junction bases: 7. From germline, CDR1 is SGHAT and CDR2 FQNNGV. The CDR3 covers 14 residues. CDR3 region: CASSGQGANETQYF. For the CDR3, the DNA is TGTGCCAGTTCGGGACAGGGGGCGAATGAGACCCAGTACTTC.

Many counts were recorded for this clonotype. The V call is TRBV7-9, the J call TRBJ1-1; D is unclear. The CDR3 has 14 residues. Trimming left V 7 bases short and J 1 base short, with 13 bases between. Germline CDR1 and CDR2: SEHNR and FQNEAQ (reference sequence). This CDR3 reads CASIRSVGNTEAFF. The DNA of the CDR3 is TGTGCCAGCATAAGGAGTGTAGGGAACACTGAAGCTTTCTTT.

The gene calls are TRBV18 and TRBJ2-2; D not resolved. Germline CDR1 is KGHSH and CDR2 is LQKENI. The CDR3 contains 15 residues. V was trimmed by 5 bases and J by 0 bases, leaving 10 bases between them. CDR3 nucleotides: TGTGCCAGCTCAGCCGGGTCCCCGAACACCGGGGAGCTGTTTTTT. Protein product: CASSAGSPNTGELFF.

This clonotype was seen at least ten times. V is TRBV11-2 and J is TRBJ1-1; 9 positions match TRBD1. The germline CDR1 and CDR2 sequences are SGHAT and FQNNGV. The CDR3 contains 15 residues. Trimming took 5 bases from V and 4 from J; bases not matched to a gene: 8. Written as DNA, the CDR3 is TGTGCCAGCAGCGCGGGGGACAGGGAACTCACTGAAGCTTTCTTT. Its translation: CASSAGDRELTEAFF.

This clonotype appeared many times. The chain recombines TRBV7-2 with TRBJ1-5, with TRBD1 identical over 8 bases. Germline V lookup: CDR1 SGHTA, CDR2 FQGNSA. The V segment lost 5 bases and the J segment 2 bases; nucleotides outside the gene matches: 5. This CDR3 is built from 15 residues. Here the CDR3 DNA reads TGTGCCAGCAGCGCCCAGACAGGGGGCAATCAGCCCCAGCATTTT. The encoded protein is CASSAQTGGNQPQHF.

The chain couples TRBV27 to TRBJ1-1, with TRBD1 identical over 8 bases. The germline gives CDR1 MNHEY, CDR2 SMNVEV (reference sequence). V shed 4 bases and J 4 bases; nucleotides not matched to a gene: 11. CDR3 length: 16 amino acids. CDR3 nucleotides: TGTGCCAGCAGTTCCCGACAGGGGTGGTATGGCACTGAAGCTTTCTTT. Protein sequence: CASSSRQGWYGTEAFF.

With respect to this clonotype: With a much larger clone just one base away, this may be a read error. V is TRBV11-2 and J is TRBJ1-1; D is unresolved. The CDR3 has 12 residues. The germline gives CDR1 SGHAT, CDR2 FQNNGV. This CDR3 reads CASSSRFTEACF. In DNA, the CDR3 is TGTGCCAGCAGTAGCCGTTTCACTGAAGCTTGCTTT.

This clonotype was seen at least ten times. The V and J genes are TRBV5-1 and TRBJ1-1; D ambiguous. The CDR3 spans 15 residues. V dropped 0 bases and J dropped 1 base, with 10 bases sitting between them. Germline V gene data show CDR1 as SGHRS and CDR2 as YFSETQ. The CDR3 DNA is TGCGCCAGCAGCTTGGAACCCACAGAGAACACTGAAGCTTTCTTT. As protein: CASSLEPTENTEAFF.

This rearrangement joins TRBV6-5 to TRBJ2-5; 10 positions agree with TRBD2. The CDR3 has 17 residues. Germline CDR1 and CDR2: MNHEY and SVGAGI. After removal of 4 bases from V and 5 bases from J, the junction contained 13 bases not matched to a gene. CDR3 sequence (DNA): TGTGCCAGCAGTTCCCCCCCGGGAGCGGGAGGGCCGGAGACCCAGTACTTC. It specifies CASSSPPGAGGPETQYF.

The chain employs TRBV30 and TRBJ1-2; D remains unclear. Germline CDR1 and CDR2: GTSNPN and SVGIG (reference sequence). The CDR3 runs to 11 residues. V was clipped by 3 bases and J by 4 bases, with 6 bases between them. The CDR3 here is CAWSDGYGYTF. The CDR3 DNA reads as TGTGCCTGGAGCGACGGCTATGGCTACACCTTC.

This clonotype has ten or more counts. The rearrangement uses TRBV24-1 and TRBJ2-2; TRBD1 matches at 7 bases. The germline CDR1 and CDR2 sequences are KGHDR and SFDVKD. This CDR3 contains 19 residues. Trimming removed 0 bases from V and 5 bases from J; junction bases left unmatched: 14. The CDR3 region has the DNA TGTGCCACCAGTGATTTGGATCCCCCGAGACAGGGAGAAACCGGGGAGCTGTTTTTT. It codes for CATSDLDPPRQGETGELFF.

This clonotype was observed many times. The chain couples TRBV27 to TRBJ2-7; D unresolved. CDR1 is MNHEY, CDR2 SMNVEV, per germline (reference sequence). V was cut by 5 bases and J by 2 bases, with 10 bases left in between. This CDR3 comprises 13 residues. CDR3 sequence (DNA): TGTGCCAGCAGTGTAACAGAAGCCTACGAGCAGTACTTC. This sequence encodes CASSVTEAYEQYF.

This clonotype was counted many times. The chain has TRBV6-5 and TRBJ1-1, with 7 positions matching TRBD1. Germline CDR1 MNHEY, CDR2 SVGAGI. Germline trimming cut 4 bases from V and 1 base from J; bases unmatched to any gene: 6. The CDR3 consists of 15 residues. CDR3 amino acids: CASSSGYRGNTEAFF. In DNA, the CDR3 is TGTGCCAGCAGTTCCGGATACAGGGGGAACACTGAAGCTTTCTTT.

This clonotype was observed many times. The V call is TRBV6-1, the J call TRBJ2-2; 8 bases align to TRBD1. The germline V gene has CDR1 MNHNS and CDR2 SASEGT. The ends lost 5 bases at V and 5 bases at J; junction bases unmatched: 7. This CDR3 comprises 15 residues. The CDR3 nucleotides read TGTGCCAGCAGTAGCCGGGACAGGTTGACCGGGGAGCTGTTTTTT. Amino acid sequence: CASSSRDRLTGELFF.

This clonotype was observed many times. The chain combines TRBV30 with TRBJ1-2; possibly TRBD1 for D (5 bases). The CDR3 covers 13 residues. The germline gives CDR1 GTSNPN, CDR2 SVGIG (reference sequence). Trimming took off 0 bases at V and 4 bases at J, with 9 bases between the two ends. The CDR3 bases are TGTGCCTGGAGTGTTTGGGGCACCTATGGCTACACCTTC. It is translated as CAWSVWGTYGYTF.

V gene TRBV27 combines with J gene TRBJ1-1; D call uncertain. The CDR3 has 15 amino acids. Germline CDR1 MNHEY, CDR2 SMNVEV (reference sequence). The V end lost 0 bases, the J end lost 0 bases, and 8 bases lay between the germline ends. Here the CDR3 reads CASSLSLQLNTEAFF. In nucleotides, the CDR3 is TGTGCCAGCAGTTTATCGTTACAGCTGAACACTGAAGCTTTCTTT.

V gene TRBV6-1 combines with J gene TRBJ2-7; 9 positions match TRBD1. Germline V gene data show CDR1 as MNHNS and CDR2 as SASEGT. The trim removed 7 bases at V and 2 bases at J, leaving 6 bases unmatched. The CDR3 is made up of 14 amino acids. DNA for the CDR3: TGTGCCAGCATCGAGGGGACAGGGCCCTACGAGCAGTACTTC. Protein: CASIEGTGPYEQYF.

The chain joins TRBV6-1 to TRBJ1-2; D not resolved. Germline V gives CDR1 MNHNS, CDR2 SASEGT. V lost 8 bases and J lost 4, with 17 bases in between. The CDR3 totals 14 residues. The CDR3 sequence is CASSLARAGYGYTF. The CDR3 nucleotides read TGTGCCAGCTCCCTCGCGCGGGCAGGCTATGGCTACACCTTC.

The table lists this clonotype with a few counts. The chain joins TRBV10-3 to TRBJ2-3; 7 positions match TRBD2. V was pared by 10 bases and J by 7 bases, with 14 bases of the junction left unmatched. The CDR3 has 14 amino acids. CDR1 is ENHRY, CDR2 SYGVKD, per germline. Here the CDR3 reads CATSREESLYTQYF. CDR3 DNA sequence: TGTGCCACCTCACGGGAGGAGTCGTTGTATACGCAGTATTTT.

Comment on this clonotype: The germline gene is not matched at one end of the junction; a read error may be the cause. V and J are TRBV20-1 and TRBJ2-7; a weak D match, TRBD2 (6 bases). CDR3 length equals 14 residues. The germline V gene encodes CDR1 DFQATT and CDR2 SNEGSKA (reference sequence). Here the CDR3 DNA reads TGCAGTGCTCGAGACCCTCGGGACTTCTACGAGCAGTACTTC. Translation gives CSARDPRDFYEQYF.

Ten or more counts support this clonotype. This rearrangement joins TRBV7-9 to TRBJ2-7; D tentatively fits TRBD1 or TRBD2 (5 bases each). The CDR3 length is 13 residues. CDR1 is SEHNR, CDR2 FQNEAQ, per germline (reference sequence). The germline V and J ends were trimmed by 3 bases and 5 bases, with 11 bases remaining between them. The CDR3 reads CASSFAGSNEQYF. CDR3 coding DNA: TGTGCCAGCAGCTTCGCAGGGAGCAACGAGCAGTACTTC.

This clonotype was seen at least ten times. This chain uses TRBV6-5 with TRBJ2-7, with TRBD1 matching over 7 bases. The CDR3 spans 16 residues. Germline V lookup: CDR1 MNHEY, CDR2 SVGAGI. After removal of 3 bases from V and 0 bases from J, the junction contained 8 bases not matched to a gene. CDR3 bases: TGTGCCAGCAGTTATCGAAAGACAGGGAGCTCCTACGAGCAGTACTTC. This translates into CASSYRKTGSSYEQYF.

This chain joins TRBV29-1 and TRBJ1-1, with TRBD1 identical over 7 bases. The V and J ends lost 7 bases and 6 bases, in that order; junction bases with no gene match: 11. Germline CDR1 is SQVTM and CDR2 is ANQGSEA. This CDR3 comprises 13 residues. The CDR3 reads CSDRGQRESEAFF. The CDR3 DNA reads as TGCAGCGACCGGGGACAGCGGGAGTCTGAAGCTTTCTTT.

This clonotype was seen ten or more times. The rearrangement links TRBV5-1 to TRBJ2-7; D call uncertain. Between the trimmed V and J ends, which lost 2 bases and 2 bases, there was a span of 20 bases. This CDR3 region has 17 residues. Per germline, CDR1 SGHRS and CDR2 YFSETQ. The CDR3 coding sequence is TGCGCCAGCAGCTTATATCCCTTGGAAGGGAACACCTACGAGCAGTACTTC. This codes for CASSLYPLEGNTYEQYF.